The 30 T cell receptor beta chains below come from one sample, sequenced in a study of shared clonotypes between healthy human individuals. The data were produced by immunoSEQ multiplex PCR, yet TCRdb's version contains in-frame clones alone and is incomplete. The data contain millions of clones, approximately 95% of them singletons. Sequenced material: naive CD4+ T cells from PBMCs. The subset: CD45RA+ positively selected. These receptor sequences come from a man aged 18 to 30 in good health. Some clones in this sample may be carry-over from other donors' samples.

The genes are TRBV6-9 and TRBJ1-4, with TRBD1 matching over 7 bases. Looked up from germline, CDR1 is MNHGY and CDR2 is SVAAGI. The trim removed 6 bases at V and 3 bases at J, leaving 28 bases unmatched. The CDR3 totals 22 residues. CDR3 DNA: TGTGCCAGCAGCTGGGGGACAGCCGCTAATGAAAATTTTAGTCCCCCTAATGAAAAACTGTTTTTT. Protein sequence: CASSWGTAANENFSPPNEKLFF.

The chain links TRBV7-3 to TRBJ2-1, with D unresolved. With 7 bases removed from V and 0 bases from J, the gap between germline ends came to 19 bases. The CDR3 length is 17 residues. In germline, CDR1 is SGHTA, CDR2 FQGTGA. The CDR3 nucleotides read TGTGCCAGCACTCTTTATGGTGCGGCTAGCTCCTACAATGAGCAGTTCTTC. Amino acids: CASTLYGAASSYNEQFF.

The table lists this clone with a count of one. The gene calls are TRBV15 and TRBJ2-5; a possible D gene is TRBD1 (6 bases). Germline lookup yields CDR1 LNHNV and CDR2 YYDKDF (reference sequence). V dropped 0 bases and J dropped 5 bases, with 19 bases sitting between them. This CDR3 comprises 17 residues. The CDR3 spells CATSRDRVGALGETQYF. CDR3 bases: TGTGCCACCAGCAGAGATCGGGTGGGGGCGCTAGGGGAGACCCAGTACTTC.

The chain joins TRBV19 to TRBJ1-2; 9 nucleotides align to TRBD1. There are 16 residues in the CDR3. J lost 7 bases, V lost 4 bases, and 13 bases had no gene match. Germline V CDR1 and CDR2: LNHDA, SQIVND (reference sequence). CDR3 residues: CASSTTIRTGEGGYTF. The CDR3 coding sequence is TGTGCCAGTAGTACGACCATACGGACAGGGGAAGGTGGCTACACCTTC.

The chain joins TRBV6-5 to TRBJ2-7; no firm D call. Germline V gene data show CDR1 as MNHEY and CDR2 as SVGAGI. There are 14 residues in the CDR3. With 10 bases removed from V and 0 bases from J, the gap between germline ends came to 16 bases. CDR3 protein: CATRRAFDSYEQYF. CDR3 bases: TGTGCCACGAGGAGAGCCTTTGACTCCTACGAGCAGTACTTC.

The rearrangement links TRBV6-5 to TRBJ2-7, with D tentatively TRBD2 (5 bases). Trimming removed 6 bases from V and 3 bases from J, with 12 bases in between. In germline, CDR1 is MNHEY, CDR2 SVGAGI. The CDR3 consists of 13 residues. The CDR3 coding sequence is TGTGCCAGCAGGCAACCGGGGTACTACGAGCAGTACTTC. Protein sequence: CASRQPGYYEQYF.

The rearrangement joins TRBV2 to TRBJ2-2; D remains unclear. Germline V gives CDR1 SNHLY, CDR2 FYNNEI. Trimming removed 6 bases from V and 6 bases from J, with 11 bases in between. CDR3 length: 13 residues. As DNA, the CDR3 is TGTGCCAGCAGGCAGATATTGGCCGGGGAGCTGTTTTTT. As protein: CASRQILAGELFF.

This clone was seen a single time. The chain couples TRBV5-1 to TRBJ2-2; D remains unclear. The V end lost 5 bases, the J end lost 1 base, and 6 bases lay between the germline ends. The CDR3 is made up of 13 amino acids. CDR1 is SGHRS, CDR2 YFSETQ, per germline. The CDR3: CASRDENTGELFF. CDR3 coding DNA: TGCGCCAGCAGGGACGAGAACACCGGGGAGCTGTTTTTT.

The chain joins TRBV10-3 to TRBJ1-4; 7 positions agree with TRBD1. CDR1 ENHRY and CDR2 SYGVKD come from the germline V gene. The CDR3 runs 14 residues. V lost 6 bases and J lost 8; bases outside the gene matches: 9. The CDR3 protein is CAIRRGDREEKLFF. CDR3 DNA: TGTGCCATCAGACGAGGGGACAGAGAAGAAAAACTGTTTTTT.

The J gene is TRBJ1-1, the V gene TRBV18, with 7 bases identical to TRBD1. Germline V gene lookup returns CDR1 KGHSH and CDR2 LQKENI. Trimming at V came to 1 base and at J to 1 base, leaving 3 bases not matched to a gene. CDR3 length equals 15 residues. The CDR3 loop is CASSPLWDRNTEAFF. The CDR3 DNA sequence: TGTGCCAGCTCACCACTGTGGGACAGGAACACTGAAGCTTTCTTT.

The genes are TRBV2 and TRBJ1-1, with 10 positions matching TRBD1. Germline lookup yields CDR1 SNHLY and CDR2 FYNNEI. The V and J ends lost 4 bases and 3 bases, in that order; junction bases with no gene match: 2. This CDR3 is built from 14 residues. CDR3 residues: CASSADRGYTEAFF. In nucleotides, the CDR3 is TGTGCCAGCAGTGCGGACAGGGGGTACACTGAAGCTTTCTTT.

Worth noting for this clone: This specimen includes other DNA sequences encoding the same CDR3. DNA for the CDR3: TGCGCCAGCAGCTTGGGTAGGGCGGGGACTGAAGCTTTCTTT. Translated: CASSLGRAGTEAFF. The chain has TRBV5-1 and TRBJ1-1; D unresolved. Germline CDR1 reads SGHRS; CDR2 reads YFSETQ. V lost 0 bases, J lost 5 bases, and 11 bases lay in between. There are 14 residues in the CDR3.

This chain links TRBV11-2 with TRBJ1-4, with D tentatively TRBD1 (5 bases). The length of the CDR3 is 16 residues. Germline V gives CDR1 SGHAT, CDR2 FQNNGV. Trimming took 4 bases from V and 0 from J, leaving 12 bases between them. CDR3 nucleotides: TGTGCCAGCAGCTCGAGACAGCTTGCAACTAATGAAAAACTGTTTTTT. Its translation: CASSSRQLATNEKLFF. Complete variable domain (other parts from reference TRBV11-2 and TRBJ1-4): EAGVAQSPRYKIIEKRQSVAFWCNPISGHATLYWYQQILGQGPKLLIQFQNNGVVDDSQLPKDRFSAERLKGVDSTLKIQPAKLEDSAVYLCASSSRQLATNEKLFFGSGTQLSVL.

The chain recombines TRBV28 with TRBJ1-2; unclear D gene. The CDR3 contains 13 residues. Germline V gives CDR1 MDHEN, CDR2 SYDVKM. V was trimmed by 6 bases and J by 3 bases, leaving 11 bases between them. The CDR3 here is CASRRGLYYGYTF. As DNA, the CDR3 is TGTGCCAGCAGGAGAGGCCTATACTATGGCTACACCTTC.

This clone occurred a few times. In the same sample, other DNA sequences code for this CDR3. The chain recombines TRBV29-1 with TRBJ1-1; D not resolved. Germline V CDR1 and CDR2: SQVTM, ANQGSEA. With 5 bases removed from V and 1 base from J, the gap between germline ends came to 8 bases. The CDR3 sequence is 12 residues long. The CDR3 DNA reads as TGCAGCGTTCGAAGACCGAACACTGAAGCTTTCTTT. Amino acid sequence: CSVRRPNTEAFF.

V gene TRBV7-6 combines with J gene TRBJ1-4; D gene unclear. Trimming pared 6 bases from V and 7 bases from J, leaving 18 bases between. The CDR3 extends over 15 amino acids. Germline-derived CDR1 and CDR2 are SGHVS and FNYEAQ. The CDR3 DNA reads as TGTGCCAGCAGTCGAGGGCCCCGGGGTAGTGAAAAACTGTTTTTT. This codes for CASSRGPRGSEKLFF.

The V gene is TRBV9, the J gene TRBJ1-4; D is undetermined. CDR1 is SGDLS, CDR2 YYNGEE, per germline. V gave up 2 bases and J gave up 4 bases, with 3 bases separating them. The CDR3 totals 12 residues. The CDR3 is CASSVDNEKLFF. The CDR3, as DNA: TGTGCCAGCAGCGTTGATAATGAAAAACTGTTTTTT.

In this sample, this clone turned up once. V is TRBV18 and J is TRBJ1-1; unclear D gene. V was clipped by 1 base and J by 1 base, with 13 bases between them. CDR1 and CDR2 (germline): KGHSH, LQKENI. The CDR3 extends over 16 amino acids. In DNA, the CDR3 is TGTGCCAGCTCACCACTGCCGGGAACCCGGAACACTGAAGCTTTCTTT. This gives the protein CASSPLPGTRNTEAFF.

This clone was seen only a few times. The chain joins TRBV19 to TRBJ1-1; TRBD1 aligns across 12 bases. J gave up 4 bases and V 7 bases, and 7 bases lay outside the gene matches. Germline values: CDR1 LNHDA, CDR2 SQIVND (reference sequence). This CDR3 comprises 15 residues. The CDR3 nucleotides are TGTGCCAGTATTGTAAGGGACAGGGGGCCCACTGAAGCTTTCTTT. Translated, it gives CASIVRDRGPTEAFF.

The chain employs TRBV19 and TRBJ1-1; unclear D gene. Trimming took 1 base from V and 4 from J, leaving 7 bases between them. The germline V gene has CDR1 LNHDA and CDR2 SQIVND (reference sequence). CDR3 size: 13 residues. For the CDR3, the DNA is TGTGCCAGTAGTATAGTCCCAACCACTGAAGCTTTCTTT. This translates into CASSIVPTTEAFF.

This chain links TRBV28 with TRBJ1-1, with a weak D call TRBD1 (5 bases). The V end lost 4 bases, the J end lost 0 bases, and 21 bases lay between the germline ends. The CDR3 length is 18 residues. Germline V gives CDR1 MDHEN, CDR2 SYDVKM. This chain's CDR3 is CASSSPRGGVTMNTEAFF. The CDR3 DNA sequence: TGTGCCAGCAGTTCCCCTCGTGGAGGGGTAACAATGAACACTGAAGCTTTCTTT.

The CDR3: CASLLSRGGKETQYF. The CDR3 DNA reads as TGTGCCAGCCTCCTAAGTCGGGGAGGTAAAGAGACCCAGTACTTC. The chain is built from TRBV6-6 and TRBJ2-5; possibly TRBD2 for D (6 bases). Trimming took off 8 bases at V and 3 bases at J, with 19 bases between the two ends. Germline V CDR1 and CDR2: MNHNY, SVGAGI (reference sequence). The CDR3 totals 15 residues.

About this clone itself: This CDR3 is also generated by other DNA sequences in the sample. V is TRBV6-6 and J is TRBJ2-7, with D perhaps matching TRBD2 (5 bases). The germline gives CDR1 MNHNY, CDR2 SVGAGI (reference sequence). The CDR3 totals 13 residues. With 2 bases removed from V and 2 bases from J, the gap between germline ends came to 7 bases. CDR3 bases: TGTGCCAGCAGTTACCCCGGGACCTACGAGCAGTACTTC. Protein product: CASSYPGTYEQYF.

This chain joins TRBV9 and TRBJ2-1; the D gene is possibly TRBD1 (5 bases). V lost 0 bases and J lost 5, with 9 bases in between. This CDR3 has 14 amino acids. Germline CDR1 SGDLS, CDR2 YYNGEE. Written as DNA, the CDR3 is TGTGCCAGCAGCGTAGACCCAGGGAACAATGAGCAGTTCTTC. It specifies CASSVDPGNNEQFF.

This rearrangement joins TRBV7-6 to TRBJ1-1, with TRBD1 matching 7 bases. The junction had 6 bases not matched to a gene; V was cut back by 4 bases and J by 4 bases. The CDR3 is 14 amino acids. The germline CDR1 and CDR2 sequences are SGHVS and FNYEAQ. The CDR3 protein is CASSSTGKSTEAFF. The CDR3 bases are TGTGCCAGCAGCTCGACAGGGAAGAGCACTGAAGCTTTCTTT.

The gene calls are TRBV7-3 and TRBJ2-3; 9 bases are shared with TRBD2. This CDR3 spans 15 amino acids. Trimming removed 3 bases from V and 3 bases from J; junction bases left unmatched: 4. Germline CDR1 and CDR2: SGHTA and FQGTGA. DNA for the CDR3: TGTGCCAGCAGCTTGATGAGCGGGGGGACAGATACGCAGTATTTT. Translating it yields CASSLMSGGTDTQYF.

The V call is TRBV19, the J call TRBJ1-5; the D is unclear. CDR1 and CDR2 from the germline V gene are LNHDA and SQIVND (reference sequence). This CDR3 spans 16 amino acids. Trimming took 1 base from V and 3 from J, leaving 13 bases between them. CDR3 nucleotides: TGTGCCAGTAGTATAGTGCGGGGAGGGCCCAATCAGCCCCAGCATTTT. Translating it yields CASSIVRGGPNQPQHF.

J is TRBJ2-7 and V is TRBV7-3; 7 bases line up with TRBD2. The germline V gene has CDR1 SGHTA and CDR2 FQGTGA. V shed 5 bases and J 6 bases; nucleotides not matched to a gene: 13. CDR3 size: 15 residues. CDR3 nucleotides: TGTGCCAGCAGCGCGCGACTAGCCCCCTGGTTCGAGCAGTACTTC. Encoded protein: CASSARLAPWFEQYF.

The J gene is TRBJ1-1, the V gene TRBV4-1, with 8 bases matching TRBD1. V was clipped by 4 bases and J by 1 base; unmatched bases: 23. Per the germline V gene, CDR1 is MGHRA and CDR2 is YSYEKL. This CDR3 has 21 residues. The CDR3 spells CASSPPSGLAGGDGGNTEAFF. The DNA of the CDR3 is TGCGCCAGCAGCCCCCCAAGCGGGCTAGCAGGGGGCGATGGAGGGAACACTGAAGCTTTCTTT.

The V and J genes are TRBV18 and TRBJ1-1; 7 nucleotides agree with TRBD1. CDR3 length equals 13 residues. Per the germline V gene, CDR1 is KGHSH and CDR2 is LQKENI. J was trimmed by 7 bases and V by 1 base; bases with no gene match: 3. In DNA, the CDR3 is TGTGCCAGCTCACCACAGGGGGCCCTTGAAGCTTTCTTT. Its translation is CASSPQGALEAFF. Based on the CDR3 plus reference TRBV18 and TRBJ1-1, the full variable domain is NAGVMQNPRHLVRRRGQEARLRCSPMKGHSHVYWYRQLPEEGLKFMVYLQKENIIDESGMPKERFSAEFPKEGPSILRIQQVVRGDSAAYFCASSPQGALEAFFGQGTRLTVV.